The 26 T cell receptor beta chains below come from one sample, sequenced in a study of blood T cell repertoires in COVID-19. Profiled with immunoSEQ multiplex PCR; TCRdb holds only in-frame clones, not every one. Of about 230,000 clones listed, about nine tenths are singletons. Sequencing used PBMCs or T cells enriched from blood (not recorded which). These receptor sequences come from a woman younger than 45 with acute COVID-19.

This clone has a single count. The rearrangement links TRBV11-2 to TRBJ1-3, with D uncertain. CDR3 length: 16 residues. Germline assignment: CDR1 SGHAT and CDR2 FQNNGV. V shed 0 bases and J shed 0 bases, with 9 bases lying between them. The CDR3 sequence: CASSLDWSGSGNTIYF. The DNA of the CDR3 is TGTGCCAGCAGCTTAGATTGGTCAGGCTCTGGAAACACCATATATTTT.

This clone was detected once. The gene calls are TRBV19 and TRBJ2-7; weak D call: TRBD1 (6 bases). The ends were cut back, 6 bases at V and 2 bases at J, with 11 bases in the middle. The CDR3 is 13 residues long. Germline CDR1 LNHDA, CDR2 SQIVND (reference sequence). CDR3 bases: TGTGCCAGTAGCCCAGGGGTAGCCTACGAGCAGTACTTC. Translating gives CASSPGVAYEQYF.

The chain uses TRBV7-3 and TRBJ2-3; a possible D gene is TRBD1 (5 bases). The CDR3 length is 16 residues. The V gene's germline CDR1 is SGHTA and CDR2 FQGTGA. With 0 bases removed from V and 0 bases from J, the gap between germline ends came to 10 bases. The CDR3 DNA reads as TGTGCCAGCAGCTTAACGGGGCAGATTAGCACAGATACGCAGTATTTT. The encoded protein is CASSLTGQISTDTQYF.

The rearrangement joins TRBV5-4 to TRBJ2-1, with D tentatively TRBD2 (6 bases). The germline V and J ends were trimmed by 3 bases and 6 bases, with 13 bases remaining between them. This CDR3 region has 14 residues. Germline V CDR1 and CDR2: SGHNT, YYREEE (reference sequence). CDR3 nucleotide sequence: TGTGCCAGCAGCTCTCGGGACTCCCTCAATGAGCAGTTCTTC. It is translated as CASSSRDSLNEQFF.

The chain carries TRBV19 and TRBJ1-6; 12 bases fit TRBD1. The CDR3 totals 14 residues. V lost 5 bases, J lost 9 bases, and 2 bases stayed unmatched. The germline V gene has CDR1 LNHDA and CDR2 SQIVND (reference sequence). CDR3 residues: CASSPGQGASPLHF. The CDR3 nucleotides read TGTGCCAGTAGTCCGGGACAGGGGGCTTCACCCCTCCACTTT.

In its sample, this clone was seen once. The CDR3 protein is CASSSGQGAYGYTF. CDR3 in DNA: TGTGCCAGCAGCTCAGGACAGGGGGCATATGGCTACACCTTC. The chain joins TRBV7-6 to TRBJ1-2; 11 nucleotides match TRBD1. The ends lost 4 bases at V and 5 bases at J; junction bases unmatched: 3. CDR1 is SGHVS and CDR2 is FNYEAQ in the germline V gene. CDR3 length equals 14 residues.

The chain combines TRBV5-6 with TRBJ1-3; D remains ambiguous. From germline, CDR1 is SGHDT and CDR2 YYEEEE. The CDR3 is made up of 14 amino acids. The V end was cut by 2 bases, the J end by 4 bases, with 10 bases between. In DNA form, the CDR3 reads TGTGCCAGCAGCTTCGCGGCTAGAGGAAACACCATATATTTT. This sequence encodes CASSFAARGNTIYF.

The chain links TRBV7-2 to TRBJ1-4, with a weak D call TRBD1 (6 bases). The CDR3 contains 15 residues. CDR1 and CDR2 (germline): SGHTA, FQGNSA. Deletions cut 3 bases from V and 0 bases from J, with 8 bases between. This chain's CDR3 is CASSLDSATNEKLFF. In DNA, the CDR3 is TGTGCCAGCAGCTTGGACAGTGCAACTAATGAAAAACTGTTTTTT.

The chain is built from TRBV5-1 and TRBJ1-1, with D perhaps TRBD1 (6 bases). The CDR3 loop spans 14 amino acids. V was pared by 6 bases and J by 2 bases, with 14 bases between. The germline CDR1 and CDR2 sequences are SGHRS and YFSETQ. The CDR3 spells CASTQGSVNTEAFF. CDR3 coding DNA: TGCGCCAGCACCCAGGGGTCGGTTAACACTGAAGCTTTCTTT.

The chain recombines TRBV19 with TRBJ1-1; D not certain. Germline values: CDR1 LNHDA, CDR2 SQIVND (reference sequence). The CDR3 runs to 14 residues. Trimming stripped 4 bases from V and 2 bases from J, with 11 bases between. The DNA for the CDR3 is TGTGCCAGTAGTAGCTCCCTGCTAAACACTGAAGCTTTCTTT. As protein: CASSSSLLNTEAFF.

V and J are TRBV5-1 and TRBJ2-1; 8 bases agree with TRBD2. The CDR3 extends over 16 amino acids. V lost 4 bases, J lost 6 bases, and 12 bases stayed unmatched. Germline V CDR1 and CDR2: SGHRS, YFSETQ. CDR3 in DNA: TGCGCCAGCAGCCCGGGGGCGAGCGGGGGCCCCAATGAGCAGTTCTTC. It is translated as CASSPGASGGPNEQFF.

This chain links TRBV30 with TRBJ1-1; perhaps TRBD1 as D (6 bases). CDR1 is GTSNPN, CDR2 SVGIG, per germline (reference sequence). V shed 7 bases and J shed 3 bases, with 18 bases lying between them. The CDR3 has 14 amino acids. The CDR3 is CAYDPRGRDTEAFF. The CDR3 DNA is TGTGCCTACGACCCGAGGGGGAGGGACACTGAAGCTTTCTTT.

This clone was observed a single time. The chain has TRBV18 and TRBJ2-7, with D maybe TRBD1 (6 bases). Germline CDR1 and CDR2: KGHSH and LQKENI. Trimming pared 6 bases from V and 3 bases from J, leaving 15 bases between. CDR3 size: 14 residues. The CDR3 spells CASSRSGQVYEQYF. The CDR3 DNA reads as TGTGCCAGCTCGCGATCGGGACAAGTCTACGAGCAGTACTTC.

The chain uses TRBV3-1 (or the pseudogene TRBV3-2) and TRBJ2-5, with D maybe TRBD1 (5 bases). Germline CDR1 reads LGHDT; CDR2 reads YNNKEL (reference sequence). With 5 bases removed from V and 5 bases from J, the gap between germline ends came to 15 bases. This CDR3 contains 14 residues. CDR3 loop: CASSYTGIHETQYF. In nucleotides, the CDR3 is TGTGCCAGCAGCTACACAGGAATCCACGAGACCCAGTACTTC.

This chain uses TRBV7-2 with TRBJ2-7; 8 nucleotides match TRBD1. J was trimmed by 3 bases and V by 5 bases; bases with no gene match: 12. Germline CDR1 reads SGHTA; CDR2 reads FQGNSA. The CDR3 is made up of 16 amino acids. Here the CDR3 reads CASSLSISGQVYEQYF. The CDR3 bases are TGTGCCAGCAGCCTATCCATCTCGGGACAGGTCTACGAGCAGTACTTC.

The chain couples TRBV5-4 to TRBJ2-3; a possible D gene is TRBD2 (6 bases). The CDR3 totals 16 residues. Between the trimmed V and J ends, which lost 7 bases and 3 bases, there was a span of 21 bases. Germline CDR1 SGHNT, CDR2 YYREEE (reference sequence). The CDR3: CASGLAPGYGTDTQYF. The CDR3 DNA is TGTGCCAGCGGGCTAGCGCCGGGGTATGGAACAGATACGCAGTATTTT.

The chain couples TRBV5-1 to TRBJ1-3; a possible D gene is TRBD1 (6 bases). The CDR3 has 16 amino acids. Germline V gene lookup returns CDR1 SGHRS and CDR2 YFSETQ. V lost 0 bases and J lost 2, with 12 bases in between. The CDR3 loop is CASSLARGIPGNTIYF. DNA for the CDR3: TGCGCCAGCAGCTTGGCCAGGGGAATACCTGGAAACACCATATATTTT.

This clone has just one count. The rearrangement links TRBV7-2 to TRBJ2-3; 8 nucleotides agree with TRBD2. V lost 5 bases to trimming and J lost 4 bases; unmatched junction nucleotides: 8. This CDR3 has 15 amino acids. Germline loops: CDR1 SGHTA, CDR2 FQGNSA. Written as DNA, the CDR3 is TGTGCCAGCAGCCCCACGAACGGGGGGGCAGATACGCAGTATTTT. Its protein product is CASSPTNGGADTQYF.

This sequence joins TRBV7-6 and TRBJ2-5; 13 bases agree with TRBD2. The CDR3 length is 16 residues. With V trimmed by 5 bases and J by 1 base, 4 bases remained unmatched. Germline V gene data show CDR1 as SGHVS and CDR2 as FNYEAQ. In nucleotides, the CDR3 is TGTGCCAGCAGCATAGGACTAGCGGGGGTCCAAGAGACCCAGTACTTC. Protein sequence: CASSIGLAGVQETQYF.

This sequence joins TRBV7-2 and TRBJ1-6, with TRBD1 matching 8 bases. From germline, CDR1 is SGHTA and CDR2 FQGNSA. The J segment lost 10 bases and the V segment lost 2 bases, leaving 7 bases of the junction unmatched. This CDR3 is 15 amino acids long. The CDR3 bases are TGTGCCAGCAGCTTATCCATGCAGGGGGCCTCACCCCTCCACTTT. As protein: CASSLSMQGASPLHF.

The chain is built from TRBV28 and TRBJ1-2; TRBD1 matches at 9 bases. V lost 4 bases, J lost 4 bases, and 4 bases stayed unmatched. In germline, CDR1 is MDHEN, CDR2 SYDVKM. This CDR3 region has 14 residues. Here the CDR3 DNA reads TGTGCCAGCAGTTGGGACAGGGCTGCCTATGGCTACACCTTC. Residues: CASSWDRAAYGYTF.

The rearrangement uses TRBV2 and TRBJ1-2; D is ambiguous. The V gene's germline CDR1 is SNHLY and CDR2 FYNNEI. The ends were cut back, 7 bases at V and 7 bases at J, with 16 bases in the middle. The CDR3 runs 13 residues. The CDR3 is CASKEEKQSGYTF. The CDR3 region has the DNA TGTGCCAGCAAAGAAGAGAAACAGTCTGGCTACACCTTC.

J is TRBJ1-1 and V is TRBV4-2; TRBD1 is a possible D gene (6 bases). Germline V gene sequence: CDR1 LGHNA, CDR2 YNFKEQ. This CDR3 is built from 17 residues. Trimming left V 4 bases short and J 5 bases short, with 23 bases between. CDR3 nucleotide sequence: TGTGCCAGCAGCCTCCCGATTGTAGGGGGATCTTGGACTGAAGCTTTCTTT. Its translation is CASSLPIVGGSWTEAFF.

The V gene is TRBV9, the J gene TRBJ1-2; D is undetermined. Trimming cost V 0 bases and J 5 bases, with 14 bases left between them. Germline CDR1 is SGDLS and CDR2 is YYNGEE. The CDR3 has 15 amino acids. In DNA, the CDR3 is TGTGCCAGCAGCGTAGAACGGGGAGGGCTTTATGGCTACACCTTC. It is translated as CASSVERGGLYGYTF.

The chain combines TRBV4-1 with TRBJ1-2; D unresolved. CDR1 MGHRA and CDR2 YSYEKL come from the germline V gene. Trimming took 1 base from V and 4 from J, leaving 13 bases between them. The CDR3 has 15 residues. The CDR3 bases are TGCGCCAGCAGCCAAGCACGCACAGCCGTCTATGGCTACACCTTC. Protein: CASSQARTAVYGYTF.

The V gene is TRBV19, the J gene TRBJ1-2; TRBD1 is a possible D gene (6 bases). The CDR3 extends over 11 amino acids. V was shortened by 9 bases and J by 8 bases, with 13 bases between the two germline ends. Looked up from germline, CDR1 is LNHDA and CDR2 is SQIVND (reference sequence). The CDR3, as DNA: TGTGCCAGCCAGACAGGAGGCGGCTACACCTTC. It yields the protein CASQTGGGYTF.